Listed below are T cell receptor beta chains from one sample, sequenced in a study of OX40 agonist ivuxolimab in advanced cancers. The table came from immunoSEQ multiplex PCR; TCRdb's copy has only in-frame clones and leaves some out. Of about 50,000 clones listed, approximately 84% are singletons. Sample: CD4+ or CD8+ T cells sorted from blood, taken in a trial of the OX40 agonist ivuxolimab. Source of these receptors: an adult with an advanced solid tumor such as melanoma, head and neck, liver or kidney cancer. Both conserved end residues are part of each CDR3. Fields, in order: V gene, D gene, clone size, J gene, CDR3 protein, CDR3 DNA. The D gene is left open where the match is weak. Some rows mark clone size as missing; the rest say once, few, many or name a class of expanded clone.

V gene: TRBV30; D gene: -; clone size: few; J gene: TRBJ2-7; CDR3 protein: CAWSYGTRRYF; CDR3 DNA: TGTGCCTGGAGTTACGGAACCCGGCGGTACTTC
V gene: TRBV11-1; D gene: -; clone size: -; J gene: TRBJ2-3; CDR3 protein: CASSINTDTQYF; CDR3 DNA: TGTGCCAGCAGCATAAACACAGATACGCAGTATTTT
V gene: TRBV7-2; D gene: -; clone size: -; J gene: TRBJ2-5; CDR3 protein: CASSQVNQETQYF; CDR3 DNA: TGTGCCAGCAGCCAGGTGAACCAAGAGACCCAGTACTTC
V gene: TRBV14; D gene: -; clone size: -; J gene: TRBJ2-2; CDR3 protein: CASSQELNTGELFF; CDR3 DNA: TGTGCCAGCAGCCAAGAGCTGAACACCGGGGAGCTGTTTTTT
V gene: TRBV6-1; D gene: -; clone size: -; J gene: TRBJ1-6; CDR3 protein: CASTLLRQQPLHF; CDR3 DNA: TGTGCCAGCACCCTACTAAGACAGCAACCCCTCCACTTT
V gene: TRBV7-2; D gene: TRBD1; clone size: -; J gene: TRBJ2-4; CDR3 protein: CASSSSGTGAIQYF; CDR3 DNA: TGTGCCAGCAGCTCTTCCGGGACAGGGGCCATTCAGTACTTC
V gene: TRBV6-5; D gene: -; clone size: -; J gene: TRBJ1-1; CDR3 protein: CASLGEGRTEAFF; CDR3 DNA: TGTGCCAGCCTGGGGGAGGGTAGGACTGAAGCTTTCTTT
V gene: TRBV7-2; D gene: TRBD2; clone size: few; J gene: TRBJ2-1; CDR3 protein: CASSPRLAGGEQFF; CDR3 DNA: TGTGCCAGCAGCCCCCGACTAGCAGGTGGTGAGCAGTTCTTC
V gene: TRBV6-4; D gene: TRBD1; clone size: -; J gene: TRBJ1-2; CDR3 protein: CASSRDRSNYGYTF; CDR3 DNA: TGTGCCAGCAGTCGGGACAGGAGCAACTATGGCTACACCTTC
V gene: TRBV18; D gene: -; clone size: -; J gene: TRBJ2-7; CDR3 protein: CASSPPGSYEQYF; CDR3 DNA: TGTGCCAGCTCACCACCCGGGAGCTACGAGCAGTACTTC
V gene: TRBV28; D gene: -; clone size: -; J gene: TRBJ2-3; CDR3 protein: CASNKRGGADTQYF; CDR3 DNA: TGTGCCAGCAATAAGAGAGGGGGAGCAGATACGCAGTATTTT
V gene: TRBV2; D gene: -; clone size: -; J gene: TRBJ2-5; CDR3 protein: CASSEAGRGQTQYF; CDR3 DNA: TGTGCCAGCAGTGAAGCGGGCAGGGGTCAGACCCAGTACTTC
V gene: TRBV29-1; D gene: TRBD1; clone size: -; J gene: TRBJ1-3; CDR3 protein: CSVKQGAGNTIYF; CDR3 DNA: TGCAGCGTTAAACAGGGGGCTGGAAACACCATATATTTT
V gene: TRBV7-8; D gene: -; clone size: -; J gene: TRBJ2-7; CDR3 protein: CASSVGLRYEQYF; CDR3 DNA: TGTGCCAGCAGCGTGGGACTTCGATACGAGCAGTACTTC
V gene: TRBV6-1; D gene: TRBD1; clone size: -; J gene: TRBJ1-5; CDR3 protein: CASRGQGSFNQPQHF; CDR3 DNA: TGTGCCAGCAGGGGACAGGGAAGCTTCAATCAGCCCCAGCATTTT
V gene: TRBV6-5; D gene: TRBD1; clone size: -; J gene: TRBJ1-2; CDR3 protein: CASRQGANGYTF; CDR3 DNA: TGTGCCAGCAGACAGGGGGCGAATGGCTACACCTTC
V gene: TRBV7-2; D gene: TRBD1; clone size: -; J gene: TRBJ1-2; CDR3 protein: CASSSSTGDYGYTF; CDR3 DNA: TGTGCCAGCAGCTCATCCACAGGGGACTATGGCTACACCTTC
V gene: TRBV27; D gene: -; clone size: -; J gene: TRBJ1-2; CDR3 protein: CASSLKPQIRGYGYTF; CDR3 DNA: TGTGCCAGCAGTTTAAAGCCCCAGATCCGGGGCTATGGCTACACCTTC
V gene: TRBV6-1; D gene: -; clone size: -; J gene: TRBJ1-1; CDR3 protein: CASREGGKTEAFF; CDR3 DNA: TGTGCCAGCAGGGAGGGGGGGAAAACTGAAGCTTTCTTT
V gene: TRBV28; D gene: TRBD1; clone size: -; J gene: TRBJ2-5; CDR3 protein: CASSRRQGIETQYF; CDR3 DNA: TGTGCCAGCAGCCGACGACAGGGTATAGAGACCCAGTACTTC
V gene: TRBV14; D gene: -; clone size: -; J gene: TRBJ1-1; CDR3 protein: CASSQVGFTTEAFF; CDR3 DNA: TGTGCCAGCAGCCAGGTGGGGTTTACAACTGAAGCTTTCTTT
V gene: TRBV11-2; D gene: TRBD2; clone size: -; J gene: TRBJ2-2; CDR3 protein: CASSLVTSGNTGELFF; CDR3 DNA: TGTGCCAGCAGCTTAGTCACTAGCGGGAACACCGGGGAGCTGTTTTTT
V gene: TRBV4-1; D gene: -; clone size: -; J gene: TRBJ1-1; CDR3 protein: CASSPGSRNTEAFF; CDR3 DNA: TGCGCCAGCAGCCCCGGCTCGAGGAACACTGAAGCTTTCTTT
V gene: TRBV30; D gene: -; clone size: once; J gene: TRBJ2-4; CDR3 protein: CAWSYRPAKNIQYF; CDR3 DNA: TGTGCCTGGTCTTACAGGCCCGCCAAAAACATTCAGTACTTC
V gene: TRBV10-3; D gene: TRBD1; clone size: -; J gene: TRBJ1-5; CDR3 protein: CAISQTGEHQPQHF; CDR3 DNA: TGTGCCATCAGCCAGACAGGGGAGCACCAGCCCCAGCATTTT
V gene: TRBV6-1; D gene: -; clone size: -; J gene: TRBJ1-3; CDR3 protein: CASTDRGGNTIYF; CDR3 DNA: TGTGCCAGCACGGACCGAGGTGGAAACACCATATATTTT
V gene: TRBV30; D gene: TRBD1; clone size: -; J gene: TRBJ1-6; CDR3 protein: CAWDTGGISPLHF; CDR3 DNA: TGTGCCTGGGATACAGGGGGCATTTCACCCCTCCACTTT
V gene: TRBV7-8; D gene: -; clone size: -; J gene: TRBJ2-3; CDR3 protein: CASSPYRGVGTRTPGPDTQYF; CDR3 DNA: TGTGCCAGCAGCCCGTACAGGGGAGTTGGGACTCGGACTCCCGGTCCAGATACGCAGTATTTT
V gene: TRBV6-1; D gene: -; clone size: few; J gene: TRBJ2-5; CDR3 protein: CASSESRGQGETQYF; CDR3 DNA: TGTGCCAGCAGTGAATCTAGGGGTCAGGGAGAGACCCAGTACTTC
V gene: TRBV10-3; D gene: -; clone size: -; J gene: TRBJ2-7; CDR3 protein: CAISGTAASSYEQYF; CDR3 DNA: TGTGCCATCAGTGGAACGGCCGCTAGCTCCTACGAGCAGTACTTC
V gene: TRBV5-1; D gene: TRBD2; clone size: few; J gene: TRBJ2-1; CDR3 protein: CASSLVASGRAGNEQFF; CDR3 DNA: TGCGCCAGCAGCTTGGTGGCTAGCGGGAGGGCCGGCAATGAGCAGTTCTTC
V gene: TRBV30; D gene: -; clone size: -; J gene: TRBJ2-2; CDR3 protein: CAWSRARVRPTGELFF; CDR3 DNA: TGTGCCTGGAGCCGGGCCAGGGTAAGACCCACCGGGGAGCTGTTTTTT
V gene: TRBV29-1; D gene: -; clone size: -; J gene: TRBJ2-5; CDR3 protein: CSVEDGSENQETQYF; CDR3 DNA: TGCAGCGTTGAAGATGGCAGCGAGAACCAAGAGACCCAGTACTTC
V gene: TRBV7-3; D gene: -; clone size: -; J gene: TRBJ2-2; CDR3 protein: CASSPTRTNTGELFF; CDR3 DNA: TGTGCCAGCAGCCCGACAAGAACGAACACCGGGGAGCTGTTTTTT
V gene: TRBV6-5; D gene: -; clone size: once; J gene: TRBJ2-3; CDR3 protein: CASRGSGTDTQYF; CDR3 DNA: TGTGCCAGCAGGGGTAGTGGCACAGATACGCAGTATTTT
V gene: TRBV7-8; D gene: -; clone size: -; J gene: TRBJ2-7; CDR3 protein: CASSLSPSSYEQYF; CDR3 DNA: TGTGCCAGCAGCTTATCCCCGAGCTCCTACGAGCAGTACTTC
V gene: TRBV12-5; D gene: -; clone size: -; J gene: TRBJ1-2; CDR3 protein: CASGSRNYGYTF; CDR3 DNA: TGTGCTAGTGGTTCCAGGAATTATGGCTACACCTTC
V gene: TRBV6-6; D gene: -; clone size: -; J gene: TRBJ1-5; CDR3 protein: CASSWTANQPQHF; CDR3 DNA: TGTGCCAGCAGTTGGACAGCCAATCAGCCCCAGCATTTT
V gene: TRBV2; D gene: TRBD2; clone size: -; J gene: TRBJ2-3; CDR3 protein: CASSRSGSGTDTQYF; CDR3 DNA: TGTGCCAGCAGTCGTAGCGGGAGCGGAACAGATACGCAGTATTTT
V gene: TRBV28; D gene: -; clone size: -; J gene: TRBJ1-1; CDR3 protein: CASSSGGSGDTEAFF; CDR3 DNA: TGTGCCAGCAGTTCCGGGGGTTCAGGTGACACTGAAGCTTTCTTT
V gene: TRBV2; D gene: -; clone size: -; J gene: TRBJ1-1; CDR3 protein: CASSPSRATPEAFF; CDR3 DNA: TGTGCCAGCAGCCCCAGTAGGGCGACGCCTGAAGCTTTCTTT
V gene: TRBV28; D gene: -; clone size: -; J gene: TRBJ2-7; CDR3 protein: CASSRKSYEQYF; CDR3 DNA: TGTGCCAGCAGCCGAAAGTCCTACGAGCAGTACTTC
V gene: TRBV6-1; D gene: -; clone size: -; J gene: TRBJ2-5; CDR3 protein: CASSVTQAGETQYF; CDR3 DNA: TGTGCCAGCAGTGTAACACAGGCCGGGGAGACCCAGTACTTC
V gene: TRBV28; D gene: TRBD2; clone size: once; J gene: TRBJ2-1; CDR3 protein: CASSLITSGRMNEQFF; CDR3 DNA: TGTGCCAGCAGTCTGATCACTAGCGGGAGAATGAATGAGCAGTTCTTC
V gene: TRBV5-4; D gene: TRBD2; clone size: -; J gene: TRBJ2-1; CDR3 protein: CASSSATSRSYNEQFF; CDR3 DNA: TGTGCCAGCAGCTCCGCGACTAGCCGCTCCTACAATGAGCAGTTCTTC
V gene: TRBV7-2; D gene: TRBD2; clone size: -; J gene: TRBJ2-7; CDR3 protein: CASSRGGTSGSYEQYF; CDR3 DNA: TGTGCCAGCAGCCGGGGGGGGACTAGCGGCTCCTACGAGCAGTACTTC
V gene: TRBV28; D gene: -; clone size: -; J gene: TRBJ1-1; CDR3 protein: CASSLFGSAGRTEAFF; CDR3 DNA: TGTGCCAGCAGTTTATTTGGGAGCGCAGGGAGGACTGAAGCTTTCTTT
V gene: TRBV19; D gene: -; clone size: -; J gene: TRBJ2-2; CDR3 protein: CASSIRGPPYTGELFF; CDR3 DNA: TGTGCCAGTAGTATTAGGGGACCACCCTACACCGGGGAGCTGTTTTTT
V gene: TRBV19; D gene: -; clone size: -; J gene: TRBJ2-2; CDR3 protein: CASSILGTGGELFF; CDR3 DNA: TGTGCCAGTAGTATATTGGGGACCGGCGGGGAGCTGTTTTTT
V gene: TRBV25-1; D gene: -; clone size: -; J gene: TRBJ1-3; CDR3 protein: CASRDDSSGNTIYF; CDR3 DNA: TGTGCCAGTCGGGATGACAGCTCTGGAAACACCATATATTTT
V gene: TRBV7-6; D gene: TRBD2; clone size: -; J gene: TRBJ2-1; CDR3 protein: CASSSYSLAGASNEQFF; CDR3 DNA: TGTGCCAGCAGCTCCTATTCTTTAGCGGGAGCGAGCAATGAGCAGTTCTTC
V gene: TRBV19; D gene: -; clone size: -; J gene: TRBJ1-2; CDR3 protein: CASTVGAVGLNYGYTF; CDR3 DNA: TGTGCCAGTACCGTGGGGGCAGTAGGGTTAAACTATGGCTACACCTTC
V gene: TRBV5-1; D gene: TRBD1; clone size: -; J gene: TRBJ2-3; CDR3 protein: CASSSGGAPRDTQYF; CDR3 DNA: TGCGCCAGCAGCTCAGGGGGTGCCCCCAGGGATACGCAGTATTTT
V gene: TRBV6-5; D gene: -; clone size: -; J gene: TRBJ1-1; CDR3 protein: CASSGGIWTEAFF; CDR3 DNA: TGTGCCAGCAGTGGGGGGATTTGGACTGAAGCTTTCTTT
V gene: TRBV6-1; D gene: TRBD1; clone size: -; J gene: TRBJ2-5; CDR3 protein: CASTLGQGASETQYF; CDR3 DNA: TGTGCCAGCACCCTTGGACAGGGGGCTTCGGAGACCCAGTACTTC
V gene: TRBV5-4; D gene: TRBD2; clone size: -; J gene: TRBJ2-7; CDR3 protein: CASSSGGLAGESLEQYF; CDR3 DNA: TGTGCCAGCAGCTCCGGCGGTTTAGCGGGAGAATCCTTGGAGCAGTACTTC
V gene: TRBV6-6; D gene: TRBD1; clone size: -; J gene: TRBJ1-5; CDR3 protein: CAGARGQATQPQHF; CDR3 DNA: TGTGCCGGGGCCCGGGGACAGGCGACTCAGCCCCAGCATTTT
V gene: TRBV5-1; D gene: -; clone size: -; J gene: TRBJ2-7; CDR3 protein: CASSPWTPGGHEQYF; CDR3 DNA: TGCGCCAGCAGCCCTTGGACTCCGGGTGGCCACGAGCAGTACTTC